Listed below are T cell receptor beta chains from one sample, sequenced in a study of blood T cell repertoires in COVID-19. Here immunoSEQ multiplex PCR was the method, and the copy in TCRdb shows in-frame clones only, minus some. In the table there are about 71,000 clones, about four fifths of which are singletons. Sequencing was carried out using peripheral blood. These receptors were collected from a woman of 80 years or more with acute or convalescent COVID-19. CDR3s include the opening cysteine and the closing phenylalanine or tryptophan. The D gene is left open where the match is weak. Clone size is stated in some rows and not others, as once, few, many or a class when expanded.

J: TRBJ2-1
V: TRBV2
D: NA
size: few
DNA: TGTGCCAGCAGTGTTCGGACTACCGGTACGGGTGAGCAGTTCTTC
CDR3: CASSVRTTGTGEQFF

J: TRBJ2-7
V: TRBV7-2
D: TRBD2
size: NA
DNA: TGTGCCAGCAGCTCACAGAGCGGGAGTGTTTACGAGCAGTACTTC
CDR3: CASSSQSGSVYEQYF

J: TRBJ2-3
V: TRBV2
D: NA
size: NA
DNA: TGTGCCAGCAGTGAATTGGGCTGGGAGAAAACGCAGTATTTT
CDR3: CASSELGWEKTQYF

J: TRBJ1-6
V: TRBV6-4
D: NA
size: once
DNA: TGTGCCAGCAGTGACTCGGCGGGCACCTATAATTCACCCCTCCACTTT
CDR3: CASSDSAGTYNSPLHF

J: TRBJ2-5
V: TRBV19
D: NA
size: NA
DNA: TGTGCCAGTAGGCCCGGAGGGGGGGTAGAGACCCAGTACTTC
CDR3: CASRPGGGVETQYF

J: TRBJ1-1
V: TRBV28
D: TRBD1
size: NA
DNA: TGTGCCAGCAGTCATAAACAGGGGGCCGTAACTGAAGCTTTCTTT
CDR3: CASSHKQGAVTEAFF

J: TRBJ2-3
V: TRBV28
D: TRBD1
size: NA
DNA: TGTGCCAGCAGTTCGGGACAGGGTGTCGCCCGGTGGCAGTATTTT
CDR3: CASSSGQGVARWQYF

J: TRBJ2-7
V: TRBV6-6
D: TRBD2
size: NA
DNA: TGTGCCAGCAGTTCCATACTTGGACTAGCCTACGAGCAGTACTTC
CDR3: CASSSILGLAYEQYF

J: TRBJ2-3
V: TRBV5-6
D: NA
size: few
DNA: TGTGCCAGCAGCTTCTACGGGGGCACAGATACGCAGTATTTT
CDR3: CASSFYGGTDTQYF

J: TRBJ1-1
V: TRBV12-3/TRBV12-4
D: NA
size: NA
DNA: TGTGCCAGCAGTTTACAAAACACTGAAGCTTTCTTT
CDR3: CASSLQNTEAFF

J: TRBJ2-3
V: TRBV18
D: TRBD2
size: NA
DNA: TGTGCCAGCTCTTCGGGGGGAGATACGCAGTATTTT
CDR3: CASSSGGDTQYF

J: TRBJ2-2
V: TRBV7-2
D: NA
size: NA
DNA: TGTGCCAGCAGCTTAACGACAGGTTTCCGTCGGGAGCTGTTTTTT
CDR3: CASSLTTGFRRELFF

J: TRBJ2-3
V: TRBV5-5
D: TRBD2
size: NA
DNA: TGTGCCAGCAGGCGAAATTCCGGGACTAGTACAGATACGCAGTATTTT
CDR3: CASRRNSGTSTDTQYF

J: TRBJ2-7
V: TRBV7-2
D: TRBD2
size: few
DNA: TGTGCCAGCAGCCCCCGAAGTGGGGGAGGGCAATACGAGCAGTACTTC
CDR3: CASSPRSGGGQYEQYF

J: TRBJ2-2
V: TRBV13
D: NA
size: NA
DNA: TGTGCCAGCAGCTTGCGAGGAAACACCGGGGAGCTGTTTTTT
CDR3: CASSLRGNTGELFF

J: TRBJ2-3
V: TRBV7-2
D: TRBD1
size: once
DNA: TGTGCCAGCAGCCAGACAGGGGGCGGCCTCGATACGCAGTATTTT
CDR3: CASSQTGGGLDTQYF

J: TRBJ1-1
V: TRBV5-5
D: NA
size: NA
DNA: TGTGCCAGCAGCTTGTTCGGAGGCAGCCCTGAAGCTTTCTTT
CDR3: CASSLFGGSPEAFF

J: TRBJ2-7
V: TRBV19
D: TRBD1
size: NA
DNA: TGTGCCAGTAGTATAAGGCCGGGACAGGGCTACGAGCAGTACTTC
CDR3: CASSIRPGQGYEQYF

J: TRBJ2-3
V: TRBV5-4
D: TRBD2
size: NA
DNA: TGTGCCAGCAGCTCCCCGGTTAGCGGGTCCGGTACAGATACGCAGTATTTT
CDR3: CASSSPVSGSGTDTQYF

J: TRBJ2-1
V: TRBV7-9
D: NA
size: NA
DNA: TGTGCCAGCAGCTTAGTCGGGGGGGACAGCGGGAATGAGCAGTTCTTC
CDR3: CASSLVGGDSGNEQFF

J: TRBJ2-7
V: TRBV27
D: TRBD2
size: NA
DNA: TGTGCCAGCAATAACGGGGGGAAAGCCTACGAGCAGTACTTC
CDR3: CASNNGGKAYEQYF

J: TRBJ2-1
V: TRBV7-3
D: TRBD2
size: NA
DNA: TGTGCCAGCAGCTTAATAGCGGGAGGGACGGATGAGCAGTTCTTC
CDR3: CASSLIAGGTDEQFF

J: TRBJ2-7
V: TRBV10-1
D: TRBD2
size: NA
DNA: TGCGCCACCATCCGACTAGCGGGAGCATATGAGCAGTACTTC
CDR3: CATIRLAGAYEQYF

J: TRBJ2-1
V: TRBV12-5
D: TRBD2
size: NA
DNA: TGTGCTAGTGGTTTGGGGGAGGGACTAGAGCAGTTCTTC
CDR3: CASGLGEGLEQFF

J: TRBJ1-1
V: TRBV28
D: TRBD1
size: NA
DNA: TGTGCCAGCAACCCACAGGGGGCGAACACTGAAGCTTTCTTT
CDR3: CASNPQGANTEAFF

J: TRBJ2-7
V: TRBV27
D: NA
size: NA
DNA: TGTGCCAGCAGTTTATCGATAACAAGGGGTCAATCCTACGAGCAGTACTTC
CDR3: CASSLSITRGQSYEQYF

J: TRBJ1-1
V: TRBV7-2
D: NA
size: NA
DNA: TGTGCCAGCAGCTTGGGACAGAACACTGAAGCTTTCTTT
CDR3: CASSLGQNTEAFF

J: TRBJ1-4
V: TRBV29-1
D: TRBD1
size: once
DNA: TGCAGCGTAACAGGGGACACTAATGAAAAACTGTTTTTT
CDR3: CSVTGDTNEKLFF

J: TRBJ2-3
V: TRBV3-1/TRBV3-2
D: NA
size: NA
DNA: TGTGCCAGCAGCCAGGTCGGGGGAACCAATACGCAGTATTTT
CDR3: CASSQVGGTNTQYF

J: TRBJ1-2
V: TRBV29-1
D: TRBD1
size: NA
DNA: TGCAGCGGCGGGGGGGACAGGCGATCTAACTATGGCTACACCTTC
CDR3: CSGGGDRRSNYGYTF

J: TRBJ1-4
V: TRBV30
D: NA
size: once
DNA: TGTGCCTGGAGTGTGGGGCTGGTCAATGAAAAACTGTTTTTT
CDR3: CAWSVGLVNEKLFF

J: TRBJ1-1
V: TRBV19
D: TRBD1
size: NA
DNA: TGTGCCAGTAGCCGGGACAGGGGTAACACTGAAGCTTTCTTT
CDR3: CASSRDRGNTEAFF

J: TRBJ2-7
V: TRBV12-5
D: NA
size: NA
DNA: TGTGCTAGTGGTTTACCAGAGCGGGCAGGGCCCTCCTACGAGCAGTACTTC
CDR3: CASGLPERAGPSYEQYF

J: TRBJ2-1
V: TRBV6-1
D: NA
size: NA
DNA: TGTGCCAGCAGTGACAGGGGAGCGCGTGAGCAGTTCTTC
CDR3: CASSDRGAREQFF

J: TRBJ2-1
V: TRBV28
D: NA
size: NA
DNA: TGTGCCAGCAAATGGGCCTCCTACAATGAGCAGTTCTTC
CDR3: CASKWASYNEQFF

J: TRBJ1-1
V: TRBV7-2
D: TRBD1
size: NA
DNA: TGTGCCAGCAGCCCAGCCCCCAGGACAGGGGGAAACACTGAAGCTTTCTTT
CDR3: CASSPAPRTGGNTEAFF

J: TRBJ2-5
V: TRBV30
D: NA
size: NA
DNA: TGTGCCTGGAGTCAGGGGTACCAAGAGACCCAGTACTTC
CDR3: CAWSQGYQETQYF

J: TRBJ1-1
V: TRBV6-5
D: NA
size: NA
DNA: TGTGCCAGCGCTCCCCCGGTCACTGAAGCTTTCTTT
CDR3: CASAPPVTEAFF

J: TRBJ2-1
V: TRBV30
D: TRBD2
size: NA
DNA: TGTGCCTGGAGTGGGGGACTAGCGGGAGCCCTTGCTCTCTACAATGAGCAGTTCTTC
CDR3: CAWSGGLAGALALYNEQFF

J: TRBJ2-3
V: TRBV2
D: TRBD1
size: NA
DNA: TGTGCCAGCAGGGACAGGGGTGCAGATACGCAGTATTTT
CDR3: CASRDRGADTQYF

J: TRBJ2-7
V: TRBV19
D: NA
size: NA
DNA: TGTGCCAGTAGTCCATGTCCTCAGATAGACTGTGAGCAGTACTTC
CDR3: CASSPCPQIDCEQYF

J: TRBJ1-1
V: TRBV5-4
D: NA
size: NA
DNA: TGTGCCAGCAGCTCCCTAGGCACTGAAGCTTTCTTT
CDR3: CASSSLGTEAFF

J: TRBJ1-1
V: TRBV11-3
D: NA
size: few
DNA: TGTGCCAGCAGCTTAGAGGCGGGTCTTCGGGCTGAAGCTTTCTTT
CDR3: CASSLEAGLRAEAFF

J: TRBJ1-6
V: TRBV3-1/TRBV3-2
D: NA
size: NA
DNA: TGTGCCAGCAGCCAAACCGCCAGTAATTCACCCCTCCACTTT
CDR3: CASSQTASNSPLHF

J: TRBJ2-2
V: TRBV29-1
D: TRBD1
size: NA
DNA: TGCAGCGTTGTGACAGGGGGAACCGGGGAGCTGTTTTTT
CDR3: CSVVTGGTGELFF

J: TRBJ1-1
V: TRBV28
D: TRBD1
size: NA
DNA: TGTGCCAGCAGTTGGCCCGGGACAGGCACTGAAGCTTTCTTT
CDR3: CASSWPGTGTEAFF